Here is one T cell receptor beta chain with its context. This sample is part of a study of blood T cell repertoires in COVID-19. Overall study context: COVID-19 samples from acute and convalescent phases originated in the United States, Italy and Spain.

In the original workflow: From reference gene primer amplification, estimates of nucleated cell counts were derived. Assay: immunoSEQ multiplex PCR; the TCRdb copy retains only in-frame clones and omits some. V, J and clone size are taken as reported in that table, and D and trimming were inferred from the DNA itself. The sample holds hundreds of thousands of clones; 85% to 90% are singletons and the top ten take 0.8% to 0.9%. The TCR comes from a man younger than 30 with COVID-19, enrolled during active disease. The specimen was peripheral blood.

CDR3 nucleotides: TGTGCCAGCAGCTTGGGGCGGGAGGGCCGAGAGACCCAGTACTTC. It specifies CASSLGREGRETQYF. The chain has TRBV7-3 and TRBJ2-5, with 9 positions matching TRBD2. The germline V gene encodes CDR1 SGHTA and CDR2 FQGTGA. The CDR3 loop spans 15 amino acids. Unmatched junction bases numbered 6, after V lost 3 bases and J lost 4 bases.